This entry is about one TCR beta chain. What it binds is unknown. This PCR relied on a set of 60 Vbeta primers and 13 Jbeta primers. TCRdb's copy holds only in-frame clones and misses some; the assay was immunoSEQ multiplex PCR. This sample has around 120,000 clones, with 80% found just once. This sample is drawn from a study of cytomegalovirus exposure and HLA in healthy donors. Study conclusions and caveats: The authors excluded some V segments, including TRBV6-2 and TRBV6-3, as indistinguishable.

The germline V gene has CDR1 LGHNT and CDR2 FRNRAP. CDR3 size: 16 residues. V trimming: 0 bases; J trimming: 2 bases; junction bases outside the gene matches: 6. This chain uses TRBV12-5 with TRBJ1-2; 7 nucleotides match TRBD1. Sequencing was done on a sample of PBMCs. This receptor was taken from a female donor in good health and CMV-seropositive. CDR3 residues: CASGLVPPDRNYGYTF. The CDR3 DNA sequence: TGTGCTAGTGGTTTGGTACCCCCGGACAGGAACTATGGCTACACCTTC.